Listed below are T cell receptor beta chains from one sample, sequenced in a study of cytomegalovirus exposure and HLA in healthy donors. The repertoire was sequenced with immunoSEQ multiplex PCR; TCRdb's copy has only in-frame clones and lacks some. The profile covers over 85,000 clones, with around 57% appearing a single time and about 4.3% taken by the ten largest. Sequencing was performed on PBMCs. The receptors were gathered from a human donor in good health. The CDR3 runs from the conserved cysteine through the conserved F or W. D genes are given only for firm matches. Clone size appears in some rows only: once, few, many, or a class for an expanded clone.

-	-	TRBV4-1	15	TRBJ2-1	TGCGCCAGCAGCCTTGCCCCCACTTCCTACAATGAGCAGTTCTTC	CASSLAPTSYNEQFF
TRBD2	-	TRBV4-2	15	TRBJ2-7	TGTGCCAGCAGCCCCGCTAGCGGGAGGCCCTACGAGCAGTACTTC	CASSPASGRPYEQYF
TRBD1	once	TRBV2	16	TRBJ1-1	TGTGCCAGCAGTGAAAGCGGACAGGGATCGAACACTGAAGCTTTCTTT	CASSESGQGSNTEAFF
TRBD1	-	TRBV19	15	TRBJ1-5	TGTGCCAGTAGTATCGGACAGGGGGCTGATCAGCCCCAGCATTTT	CASSIGQGADQPQHF
TRBD2	-	TRBV7-2	18	TRBJ2-3	TGTGCCAGCAGCTTACTTATCTCCAGCGGGAGGGCCGCGGATACGCAGTATTTT	CASSLLISSGRAADTQYF
-	-	TRBV6-5	13	TRBJ2-5	TGTGCCAGCAGTGACAGCGCCCAAGAGACCCAGTACTTC	CASSDSAQETQYF
-	-	TRBV6-5	15	TRBJ1-2	TGTGCCAGCAGTCTCACAGGAGGGTCCGGCTATGGCTACACCTTC	CASSLTGGSGYGYTF
-	-	TRBV7-2	14	TRBJ2-1	TGTGCCAGCAGCCTCCGATTACAGGGATATGAGCAGTTCTTC	CASSLRLQGYEQFF
-	few	TRBV29-1	13	TRBJ2-1	TGCAGCGTAGCGGAAAAACCTACCGGGGAACTGTTCTTC	CSVAEKPTGELFF
-	-	TRBV5-6	14	TRBJ1-5	TGTGCCAGCAGCTTATCAGGGATAAGTCAGCCCCAGCATTTT	CASSLSGISQPQHF
TRBD2	-	TRBV15	18	TRBJ2-1	TGTGCCACCAGCAGAGATTTAGGCCTAGCGGGAGTGGCGGGCGAGCAGTTCTTC	CATSRDLGLAGVAGEQFF
-	-	TRBV14	16	TRBJ1-1	TGTGCCAGCAGCCGAATAACCCCAAACAGAAACACTGAAGCTTTCTTT	CASSRITPNRNTEAFF
TRBD1	-	TRBV11-2	17	TRBJ2-3	TGTGCCAGCAGCGCTTTGGGACAGGGGGCCTTCACAGATACGCAGTATTTT	CASSALGQGAFTDTQYF
TRBD2	-	TRBV7-3	14	TRBJ2-1	TGTGCCAGCAGCCCGGGACTAGCGGGCCATGAGCAGTTCTTC	CASSPGLAGHEQFF
-	-	TRBV7-9	15	TRBJ2-5	TGTGCCAGCAGTCCCCGGGGAATTAATTGGGAGACCCAGTACTTC	CASSPRGINWETQYF
TRBD2	few	TRBV10-3	15	TRBJ2-3	TGTGCCATCAGTAGGACTAGCGGATACACAGATACGCAGTATTTT	CAISRTSGYTDTQYF
TRBD1	-	TRBV5-1	16	TRBJ2-2	TGCGCCAGCAGCTTTGCTAGACAGGGGAACACCGGGGAGCTGTTTTTT	CASSFARQGNTGELFF
-	once	TRBV27	13	TRBJ1-1	TGTGCCAGCAGCTTACAGGGTTACACTGAAGCTTTCTTT	CASSLQGYTEAFF
TRBD1	few	TRBV5-1	13	TRBJ2-2	TGCGCCAGCCGGGACAGTCAGCCCGGGGAGCTGTTTTTT	CASRDSQPGELFF
-	-	TRBV6-5	13	TRBJ2-1	TGTGCCAGCAGCTCTGGAGTTTACAATGAGCAGTTCTTC	CASSSGVYNEQFF
TRBD1	few	TRBV30	15	TRBJ2-3	TGTGCCTGGAGCCCAGGGGGCGCATCCACAGATACGCAGTATTTT	CAWSPGGASTDTQYF
-	-	TRBV27	17	TRBJ2-1	TGTGCCAGCAGTTTAGGCCCGGGGCGGGGTACCTACAATGAGCAGTTCTTC	CASSLGPGRGTYNEQFF
-	-	TRBV9	15	TRBJ2-3	TGTGCCAGCAGCAGACTAGACACGAGCACAGATACGCAGTATTTT	CASSRLDTSTDTQYF
TRBD2	-	TRBV5-1	14	TRBJ2-7	TGCGCCAGCAAAAACCCGGGACTAAGCGACGAGCAGTACTTC	CASKNPGLSDEQYF
-	once	TRBV5-1	15	TRBJ2-5	TGCGCCAGCAGCTTGGGCCAGCGTAACCAAGAGACCCAGTACTTC	CASSLGQRNQETQYF
-	-	TRBV27	15	TRBJ2-1	TGTGCCAGCAGTTTGGAGGGAAGCTCCTACAATGAGCAGTTCTTC	CASSLEGSSYNEQFF
TRBD2	few	TRBV4-2	15	TRBJ2-1	TGTGCCAGCAACCCGCTAGCGGGAGAAGCCAATGAGCAGTTCTTC	CASNPLAGEANEQFF
-	-	TRBV27	16	TRBJ2-4	TGTGCCAGCAGTTTCAGGGGAGGGGTGGCCAAAAACATTCAGTACTTC	CASSFRGGVAKNIQYF
TRBD2	-	TRBV23-1	18	TRBJ2-3	TGCGCCAGCAGTCAAACCGGTGGGGCTAGCGGGAGCACAGATACGCAGTATTTT	CASSQTGGASGSTDTQYF
-	-	TRBV6-4	13	TRBJ1-1	TGTGCCAGCAAGGACATGGCGAACACTGAAGCTTTCTTT	CASKDMANTEAFF
-	-	TRBV5-6	13	TRBJ2-1	TGTGCCAGCAGCTTGCTCTATAGCAATGAGCAGTTCTTC	CASSLLYSNEQFF
-	-	TRBV5-4	12	TRBJ2-3	TGTGCCAGCAGCGGATCCGGGACTCCGGAGCATTTT	CASSGSGTPEHF
-	-	TRBV27	13	TRBJ2-1	TGTGCCAGCAGTTTTGACAGTAACAATGAGCAGTTCTTC	CASSFDSNNEQFF
TRBD1	-	TRBV5-1	14	TRBJ2-4	TGCGCCAGCAGCCCAGGGGGCGCCGGAAACATTCAGTACTTC	CASSPGGAGNIQYF
TRBD1	few	TRBV9	15	TRBJ1-4	TGTGCCAGCAGCGTACGGACAGGGGCTAATGAAAAACTGTTTTTT	CASSVRTGANEKLFF
-	-	TRBV4-1	13	TRBJ2-7	TGCGCCAGCAGCCAAGAGAGCTCCTACGAGCAGTACTTC	CASSQESSYEQYF
TRBD1	once	TRBV7-9	15	TRBJ2-7	TGTGCCAGCAGCTCCCTCGGGACAGCATCCTACGAGCAGTACTTC	CASSSLGTASYEQYF
-	-	TRBV7-2	17	TRBJ1-4	TGTGCCAGCAGCCTCCGGCCGATGGGCAGGGGTAATGAAAAACTGTTTTTT	CASSLRPMGRGNEKLFF
-	once	TRBV10-2	13	TRBJ1-5	TGCGCCAGCACTAGGGACATACGTTGGGCCCAGCATTTT	CASTRDIRWAQHF
-	-	TRBV4-1	12	TRBJ2-4	TGCGCCAGCAGCCAAGGAGGTGGAATTCAGTACTTC	CASSQGGGIQYF